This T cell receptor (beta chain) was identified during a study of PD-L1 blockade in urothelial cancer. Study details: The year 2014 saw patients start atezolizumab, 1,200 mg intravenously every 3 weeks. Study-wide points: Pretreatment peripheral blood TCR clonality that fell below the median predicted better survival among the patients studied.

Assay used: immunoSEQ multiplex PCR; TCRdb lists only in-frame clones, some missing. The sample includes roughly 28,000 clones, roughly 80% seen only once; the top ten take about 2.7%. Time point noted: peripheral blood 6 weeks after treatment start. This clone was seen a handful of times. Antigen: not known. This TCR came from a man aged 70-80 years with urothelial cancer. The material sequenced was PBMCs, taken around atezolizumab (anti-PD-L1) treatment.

As DNA, the CDR3 is TGTGCCAGCTCCCCGATTACAGGGGTTCTCCCCGGAGAGACCCAGTACTTC. Translation gives CASSPITGVLPGETQYF. The chain employs TRBV18 and TRBJ2-5; 7 bases agree with TRBD1. The CDR3 has 17 amino acids. CDR1 and CDR2 (germline): KGHSH, LQKENI. V dropped 6 bases and J dropped 4; count of bases not matched to a gene: 17.